The clone carrying this T cell receptor (beta chain) was found a few times. The target antigen is unknown. The sample is drawn from a study of T cells after yellow fever vaccination. Whole-study findings and limits: The study noted that FACS-sorted repertoires could contain abundant clonotypes contaminating from the bulk population. The booster response re-showed most primary clones: around 95% CD4, approximately 85% CD8. Secondary responses were weaker yet peaked faster, day 5 versus 15.

Germline V lookup: CDR1 KGHSH, CDR2 LQKENI. Unmatched junction bases numbered 2, after V lost 2 bases and J lost 11 bases. The CDR3 is 12 residues long. Template switching by 5'RACE produced TCR cDNA, adding a universal primer site and UMIs. TCRdb fed the 5' RACE reads into MiXCR, producing one record per CDR3 protein. The profile covers about 510,000 distinct CDR3 sequences, with less than 25% appearing a single time and 15% to 20% taken by the ten largest. Sample: PBMCs, taken roughly 20 days after the first yellow fever vaccination. This sequence was found in a man aged 18 to 35 who received the YFV17D yellow fever vaccine. This chain connects TRBV18 to TRBJ1-1; 10 nucleotides align to TRBD1. The CDR3 reads CASSPGTGVAFF. DNA for the CDR3: TGTGCCAGCTCACCAGGGACAGGGGTCGCTTTCTTT.